The T cell receptor beta chain described here comes from a study of blood T cell repertoires in COVID-19. About the study: Acute and convalescent COVID-19 samples came from the United States, Italy and Spain. The cDNA or gDNA used as material had been derived from T cells, B-cell-depleted T cells, or PBMCs.

The method was immunoSEQ multiplex PCR; TCRdb's version includes in-frame clones alone and lacks a portion of them. The table records over 150,000 clones, 85% to 90% of them present only once. The CDR3 sequence is 16 residues long. Per germline, CDR1 SQVTM and CDR2 ANQGSEA. V was clipped by 4 bases and J by 7 bases; unmatched bases: 14. The TCR originated in a man aged 45-60 years with active or convalescent COVID-19. The chain recombines TRBV29-1 with TRBJ2-1; TRBD1 matches 9 bases. The sequencing input was peripheral blood. The CDR3 bases are TGCAGCGTTGGAGCCAGGACAGGGGAGTTGACGAATGAGCAGTTCTTC. This translates into CSVGARTGELTNEQFF.